The 30 T cell receptor beta chains reported below all come from one sample, sequenced in a study of T cell responses to AZD1222 COVID-19 vaccine. The assay was immunoSEQ multiplex PCR, and TCRdb's table has in-frame clones only and misses some. Counted here are 190,000 or so clones, 70% to 90% occurring once; the ten biggest clones make up approximately 26%. The source material was peripheral blood, sampled 28 days after the second AZD1222 dose. The receptors were gathered from an adult who received the AZD1222 COVID-19 vaccine.

The V call is TRBV7-2, the J call TRBJ2-1; maybe TRBD2 (6 bases). Per germline, CDR1 SGHTA and CDR2 FQGNSA. V was trimmed by 5 bases and J by 0 bases, leaving 14 bases between them. The CDR3 contains 16 residues. CDR3 amino acids: CASSVLLASSYNEQFF. The CDR3 bases are TGTGCCAGCAGCGTATTACTAGCAAGCTCCTACAATGAGCAGTTCTTC.

This chain uses TRBV7-3 with TRBJ2-3; D remains unclear. CDR1 is SGHTA and CDR2 is FQGTGA in the germline V gene. V gave up 7 bases and J gave up 8 bases, with 19 bases separating them. This CDR3 is built from 14 residues. CDR3 loop: CASTTTGQSGTQYF. CDR3 bases: TGTGCCAGCACCACCACCGGCCAATCGGGTACGCAGTATTTT.

The chain carries TRBV5-4 and TRBJ1-2; a weak D match, TRBD1 (5 bases). Germline V gene sequence: CDR1 SGHNT, CDR2 YYREEE (reference sequence). With 2 bases removed from V and 8 bases from J, the gap between germline ends came to 10 bases. The CDR3 totals 12 residues. CDR3 sequence (DNA): TGTGCCAGCAGCTTCAGGGAGGGCGGCTACACCTTC. This sequence encodes CASSFREGGYTF.

The chain joins TRBV19 to TRBJ2-4; 13 bases map to TRBD2. J was trimmed by 3 bases and V by 0 bases; bases with no gene match: 2. The CDR3 totals 17 residues. Germline lookup yields CDR1 LNHDA and CDR2 SQIVND (reference sequence). Here the CDR3 reads CASSIDGLAGVKNIQYF. Here the CDR3 DNA reads TGTGCCAGTAGTATAGATGGACTAGCGGGAGTCAAAAACATTCAGTACTTC.

The CDR3 loop reads CASSLARGDTQYF. In nucleotides, the CDR3 is TGTGCCAGCAGTTTGGCCAGGGGAGATACGCAGTATTTT. The chain combines TRBV12-3 or TRBV12-4 with TRBJ2-3, with D perhaps matching TRBD1 (6 bases). The V gene lost 3 bases and the J gene lost 5 bases, with 9 bases spanning the gap. The CDR3 runs 13 residues.

This chain joins TRBV6-5 and TRBJ2-1; TRBD1 matches 9 bases. Trimming took 6 bases from V and 1 from J; bases not matched to a gene: 4. The CDR3 length is 15 residues. CDR1 MNHEY and CDR2 SVGAGI come from the germline V gene. The CDR3 reads CASRADRGSYNEQFF. The CDR3, as DNA: TGTGCCAGCAGGGCCGACAGGGGGTCCTACAATGAGCAGTTCTTC.

This rearrangement joins TRBV9 to TRBJ2-2, with 11 bases that match TRBD2. This CDR3 has 15 residues. V was clipped by 4 bases and J by 6 bases; unmatched bases: 5. Looked up from germline, CDR1 is SGDLS and CDR2 is YYNGEE. CDR3 region: CASSPLAGEAGELFF. CDR3 DNA: TGTGCCAGCAGCCCACTAGCGGGAGAGGCCGGGGAGCTGTTTTTT.

The chain employs TRBV30 and TRBJ1-6; unclear D gene. With 0 bases removed from V and 9 bases from J, the gap between germline ends came to 15 bases. The CDR3 covers 15 residues. CDR1 and CDR2 from the germline V gene are GTSNPN and SVGIG (reference sequence). The CDR3 protein is CAWSVRAGRSSPLHF. The CDR3 nucleotides are TGTGCCTGGAGTGTAAGGGCGGGTCGGAGTTCACCCCTCCACTTT.

The rearrangement joins TRBV5-5 to TRBJ2-7; possible D gene TRBD1, 5 bases. Germline CDR1 reads SGHKS; CDR2 reads YYEKEE (reference sequence). V was trimmed by 1 base and J by 6 bases, leaving 8 bases between them. There are 12 residues in the CDR3. The CDR3 DNA follows: TGTGCCAGCAGCTTGTCAGGGTTCGAGCAGTACTTC. Amino acids: CASSLSGFEQYF. Based on the CDR3 plus reference TRBV5-5 and TRBJ2-7, the full variable domain is DAGVTQSPTHLIKTRGQQVTLRCSPISGHKSVSWYQQVLGQGPQFIFQYYEKEERGRGNFPDRFSARQFPNYSSELNVNALLLGDSALYLCASSLSGFEQYFGPGTRLTVT.

The chain links TRBV6-5 to TRBJ2-1, with TRBD2 identical over 11 bases. The CDR3 loop spans 15 amino acids. After removal of 2 bases from V and 6 bases from J, the junction contained 3 bases not matched to a gene. Germline V gene lookup returns CDR1 MNHEY and CDR2 SVGAGI. The CDR3 sequence: CASSYGTSGLNEQFF. The CDR3 nucleotides read TGTGCCAGCAGTTACGGGACTAGCGGACTCAATGAGCAGTTCTTC.

CDR3 DNA: TGTGCCAGTAGTCAGGGCCCGAGCACAGATACGCAGTATTTT. It encodes CASSQGPSTDTQYF. The chain couples TRBV19 to TRBJ2-3; possibly TRBD1 for D (5 bases). The ends were cut back, 5 bases at V and 0 bases at J, with 9 bases in the middle. Germline CDR1 LNHDA, CDR2 SQIVND (reference sequence). The CDR3 is 14 residues long.

The chain has TRBV5-4 and TRBJ2-7, with D tentatively TRBD1 (6 bases). Trimming left V 4 bases short and J 4 bases short, with 12 bases between. The CDR3 spans 13 residues. Looked up from germline, CDR1 is SGHNT and CDR2 is YYREEE (reference sequence). This CDR3 is CASSPGTTYEQYF. The CDR3, as DNA: TGTGCCAGCAGCCCCGGGACAACTTACGAGCAGTACTTC.

This chain joins TRBV7-2 and TRBJ2-2; 8 nucleotides line up with TRBD1. The CDR3 totals 14 residues. V trimming: 5 bases; J trimming: 6 bases; junction bases outside the gene matches: 5. Germline values: CDR1 SGHTA, CDR2 FQGNSA. The chain's CDR3 is CASSEIRGPGELFF. Written as DNA, the CDR3 is TGTGCCAGCAGCGAAATCAGGGGGCCCGGGGAGCTGTTTTTT.

The gene calls are TRBV15 and TRBJ2-1, with a possible D match to TRBD2 (6 bases). The CDR3 spans 13 residues. Germline CDR1 is LNHNV and CDR2 is YYDKDF (reference sequence). V was pared by 0 bases and J by 15 bases, with 15 bases between. In DNA, the CDR3 is TGTGCCACCAGCAGAGATATTACCGGGACTCCGTTCTTC. Translated: CATSRDITGTPFF.

V gene TRBV9 combines with J gene TRBJ1-3; TRBD1 might be the D (5 bases). Germline values: CDR1 SGDLS, CDR2 YYNGEE. CDR3 length: 16 residues. Trimming removed 2 bases from V and 3 bases from J, with 15 bases in between. CDR3: CASSVAQGLGGNTIYF. In DNA form, the CDR3 reads TGTGCCAGCAGCGTCGCCCAGGGATTAGGTGGAAACACCATATATTTT.

This clone was detected once. The V call is TRBV7-9, the J call TRBJ1-4; D unresolved. CDR1 and CDR2 (germline): SEHNR, FQNEAQ (reference sequence). This CDR3 is 15 amino acids long. The germline V and J ends were trimmed by 5 bases and 0 bases, with 10 bases remaining between them. The CDR3 nucleotides read TGTGCCAGCAGCGAACGACGGGCAACTAATGAAAAACTGTTTTTT. Translation gives CASSERRATNEKLFF.

J is TRBJ2-7 and V is TRBV4-2, with 7 nucleotides matching TRBD1. Unmatched junction bases numbered 15, after V lost 3 bases and J lost 7 bases. CDR1 is LGHNA and CDR2 is YNFKEQ in the germline V gene. The CDR3 covers 16 residues. In nucleotides, the CDR3 is TGTGCCAGCAGCCATCCCCTGACAGGGACCATATGGGAGCAGTACTTC. Its protein is CASSHPLTGTIWEQYF.

This chain connects TRBV6-2 or TRBV6-3 to TRBJ2-7, with D unresolved. This CDR3 has 11 residues. Germline loops: CDR1 MNHEY, CDR2 SVGEGT. V was shortened by 10 bases and J by 6 bases, with 13 bases between the two germline ends. The CDR3 sequence is CATSQWGEQYF. The CDR3 nucleotides are TGTGCCACCAGCCAATGGGGCGAGCAGTACTTC.

The CDR3 nucleotides are TGTGCCAGCAGCTTAGATCGGACAGGTCCAGTTAGCACAGATACGCAGTATTTT. Translating gives CASSLDRTGPVSTDTQYF. The chain links TRBV11-2 to TRBJ2-3; 7 nucleotides match TRBD1. Per germline, CDR1 SGHAT and CDR2 FQNNGV. The CDR3 is 18 residues long. The V gene end was trimmed by 0 bases and the J gene end by 0 bases; junction bases not matched to a gene: 9.

This clone was detected once. The rearrangement links TRBV7-8 to TRBJ2-7; 11 bases fit TRBD2. The ends lost 5 bases at V and 2 bases at J; junction bases unmatched: 8. The CDR3 sequence is 16 residues long. Germline CDR1 and CDR2: SGHVS and FQNEAQ. Here the CDR3 DNA reads TGTGCCAGCAGCCCGCCAGGGACTAGCGGTACCTACGAGCAGTACTTC. Amino acid sequence: CASSPPGTSGTYEQYF.

This clone was seen at least ten times. This sequence joins TRBV9 and TRBJ2-7, with TRBD1 identical over 11 bases. The CDR3 sequence is 15 residues long. Germline V gene lookup returns CDR1 SGDLS and CDR2 YYNGEE. Germline trimming cut 4 bases from V and 0 bases from J; bases unmatched to any gene: 3. The CDR3 DNA sequence: TGTGCCAGCAGCCCTGGGACAGGGGGCTCCTACGAGCAGTACTTC. Translated, it gives CASSPGTGGSYEQYF.

The chain uses TRBV9 and TRBJ2-7, with 8 nucleotides matching TRBD2. Trimming cost V 4 bases and J 5 bases; bases outside gene matches: 8. The CDR3 runs 14 residues. Germline values: CDR1 SGDLS, CDR2 YYNGEE. The CDR3 here is CASSTREGLNEQYF. CDR3 coding DNA: TGTGCCAGCAGCACTCGGGAGGGCCTGAACGAGCAGTACTTC.

The chain employs TRBV3-1 (or the pseudogene TRBV3-2) and TRBJ2-1; 15 nucleotides match TRBD2. V lost 1 base, J lost 8 bases, and 6 bases stayed unmatched. This CDR3 contains 17 residues. Germline CDR1 LGHDT, CDR2 YNNKEL (reference sequence). This chain's CDR3 is CASSQARGLAGGDEQFF. In DNA form, the CDR3 reads TGTGCCAGCAGCCAAGCGAGGGGACTAGCGGGAGGAGATGAGCAGTTCTTC.

V usage is TRBV5-1 and J usage is TRBJ2-1, with 8 bases that match TRBD2. V was clipped by 3 bases and J by 6 bases; unmatched bases: 8. CDR3 length: 15 amino acids. Germline CDR1 reads SGHRS; CDR2 reads YFSETQ. This CDR3 is CASSSSSGSSNEQFF. For the CDR3, the DNA is TGCGCCAGCAGCTCCTCGAGCGGGAGCAGCAATGAGCAGTTCTTC.

The chain has TRBV19 and TRBJ2-7, with D uncertain. The V end was cut by 5 bases, the J end by 0 bases, with 11 bases between. This CDR3 contains 14 residues. The germline V gene has CDR1 LNHDA and CDR2 SQIVND (reference sequence). As DNA, the CDR3 is TGTGCCAGTAGTCCCCTCTCTAGCTCCTACGAGCAGTACTTC. Residues: CASSPLSSSYEQYF.

The chain has TRBV30 and TRBJ1-2; 8 positions match TRBD1. Germline V CDR1 and CDR2: GTSNPN, SVGIG (reference sequence). This CDR3 is 15 amino acids long. V lost 2 bases and J lost 3; bases outside the gene matches: 8. The CDR3, as DNA: TGTGCCTGGAGTACCCAACAGGGGGGGTACTATGGCTACACCTTC. The encoded protein is CAWSTQQGGYYGYTF.

This clone was counted once. The rearrangement joins TRBV28 to TRBJ2-3; the D gene could be TRBD1 or TRBD2 (5 bases each). V dropped 1 base and J dropped 4 bases, with 27 bases sitting between them. The CDR3 contains 20 residues. Germline V lookup: CDR1 MDHEN, CDR2 SYDVKM. CDR3 residues: CASSLSYPGRGPVWADTQYF. The CDR3 region has the DNA TGTGCCAGCAGTTTATCTTATCCCGGCCGGGGCCCAGTCTGGGCAGATACGCAGTATTTT.

This chain connects TRBV10-3 to TRBJ2-1; possibly TRBD2 for D (5 bases). The ends were cut back, 3 bases at V and 8 bases at J, with 14 bases in the middle. The CDR3 has 14 residues. The germline gives CDR1 ENHRY, CDR2 SYGVKD. The CDR3 region has the DNA TGTGCCATCAGTGATCGGGGTCCGAACGATGAGCAGTTCTTC. It yields the protein CAISDRGPNDEQFF.

The chain combines TRBV5-6 with TRBJ2-5; 14 nucleotides agree with TRBD2. Germline V lookup: CDR1 SGHDT, CDR2 YYEEEE. This CDR3 spans 15 amino acids. Trimming cost V 3 bases and J 4 bases; bases outside gene matches: 2. CDR3 nucleotide sequence: TGTGCCAGCAGCTCCGGGACTAGCGGGAGAGAGACCCAGTACTTC. Translation: CASSSGTSGRETQYF.

V gene TRBV6-2 or TRBV6-3 combines with J gene TRBJ2-3; 7 bases agree with TRBD2. The J segment lost 4 bases and the V segment lost 1 base, leaving 5 bases of the junction unmatched. The CDR3 covers 15 residues. CDR1 MNHEY and CDR2 SVGEGT come from the germline V gene. Here the CDR3 reads CASSYWSGTADTQYF. The CDR3 nucleotides are TGTGCCAGCAGTTACTGGAGCGGGACCGCAGATACGCAGTATTTT.